This TCR beta chain was retrieved from a study of graft-versus-host responses after intestinal transplantation. Study-level background: Tacrolimus and steroids were given for 2 to 4 years to all recipients after anti-thymocyte globulin induction.

The CDR3 contains 14 residues. Deletions cut 2 bases from V and 8 bases from J, with 18 bases between. Per the germline V gene, CDR1 is SQVTM and CDR2 is ANQGSEA. TCRdb's copy holds only in-frame clones and misses some; the assay was immunoSEQ multiplex PCR. The profile shows tens of thousands of clones, approximately 95% of them singletons. Study-wide results and caveats: Among recipient marrow samples, GvH clones were found; some appeared first in ileum or blood.

In the case of this clone: No antigen is known for it.

The V and J genes are TRBV29-1 and TRBJ1-2; possibly TRBD1 for D (6 bases). The sequencing used unstimulated CD8+ T cells sorted from spleen or lymph node cells, collected before transplant. The clonotype comes from a human donor who was the organ donor for an intestinal transplant. The CDR3 reads CSVEMAGDIEGYTF. CDR3 coding DNA: TGCAGCGTTGAAATGGCAGGGGATATCGAGGGCTACACCTTC.